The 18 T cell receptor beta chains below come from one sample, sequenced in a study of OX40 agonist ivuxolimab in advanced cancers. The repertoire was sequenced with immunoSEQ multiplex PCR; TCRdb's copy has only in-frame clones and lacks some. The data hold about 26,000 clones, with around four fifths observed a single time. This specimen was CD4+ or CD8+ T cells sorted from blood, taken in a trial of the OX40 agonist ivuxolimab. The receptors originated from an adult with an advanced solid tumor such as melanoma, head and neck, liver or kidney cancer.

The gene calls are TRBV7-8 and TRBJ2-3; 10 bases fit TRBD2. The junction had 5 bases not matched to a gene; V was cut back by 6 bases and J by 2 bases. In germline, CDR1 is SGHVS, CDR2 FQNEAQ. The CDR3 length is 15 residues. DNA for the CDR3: TGTGCCAGCAGATATAGCGGGGGGATCACAGATACGCAGTATTTT. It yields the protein CASRYSGGITDTQYF.

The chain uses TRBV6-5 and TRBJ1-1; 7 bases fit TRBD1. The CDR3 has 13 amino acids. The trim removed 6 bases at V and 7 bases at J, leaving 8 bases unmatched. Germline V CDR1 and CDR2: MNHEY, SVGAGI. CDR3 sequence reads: CASRWRGLGEAFF. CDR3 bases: TGTGCCAGCAGATGGAGGGGGCTTGGTGAAGCTTTCTTT.

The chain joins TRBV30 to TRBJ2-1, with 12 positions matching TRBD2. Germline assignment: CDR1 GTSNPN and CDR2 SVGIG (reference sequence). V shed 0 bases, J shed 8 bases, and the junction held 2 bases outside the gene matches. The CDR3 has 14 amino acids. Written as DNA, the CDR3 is TGTGCCTGGAGTGTACTAGCGGGGGGCTATGAGCAGTTCTTC. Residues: CAWSVLAGGYEQFF. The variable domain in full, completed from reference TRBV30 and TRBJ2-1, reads SQTIHQWPATLVQPVGSPLSLECTVEGTSNPNLYWYRQAAGRGLQLLFYSVGIGQISSEVPQNLSASRPQDRQFILSSKKLLLSDSGFYLCAWSVLAGGYEQFFGPGTRLTVL.

In DNA form, the CDR3 reads TGTGCCAGCAGCCCGAGAGACATGGAGACCCAGTACTTC. Residues: CASSPRDMETQYF. This rearrangement joins TRBV7-9 to TRBJ2-5; D is uncertain. The germline CDR1 and CDR2 sequences are SEHNR and FQNEAQ (reference sequence). Trimming pared 5 bases from V and 5 bases from J, leaving 12 bases between. This CDR3 is 13 amino acids long.

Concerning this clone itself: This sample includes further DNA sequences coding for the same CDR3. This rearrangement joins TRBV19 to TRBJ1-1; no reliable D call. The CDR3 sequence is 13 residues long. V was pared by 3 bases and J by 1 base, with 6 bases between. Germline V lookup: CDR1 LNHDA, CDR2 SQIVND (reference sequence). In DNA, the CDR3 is TGTGCCAGTAGTATCTCTCCGAACACTGAAGCTTTCTTT. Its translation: CASSISPNTEAFF. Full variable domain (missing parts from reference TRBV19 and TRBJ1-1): DGGITQSPKYLFRKEGQNVTLSCEQNLNHDAMYWYRQDPGQGLRLIYYSQIVNDFQKGDIAEGYSVSREKKESFPLTVTSAQKNPTAFYLCASSISPNTEAFFGQGTRLTVV.

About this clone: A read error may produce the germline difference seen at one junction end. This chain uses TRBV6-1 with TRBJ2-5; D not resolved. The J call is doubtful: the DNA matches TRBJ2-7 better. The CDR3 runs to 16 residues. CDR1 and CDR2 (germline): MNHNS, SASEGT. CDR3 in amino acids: CASREGVFVGGYEQYF. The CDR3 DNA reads TGTGCCAGCAGAGAAGGAGTTTTCGTAGGTGGCTACGAGCAGTACTTC.

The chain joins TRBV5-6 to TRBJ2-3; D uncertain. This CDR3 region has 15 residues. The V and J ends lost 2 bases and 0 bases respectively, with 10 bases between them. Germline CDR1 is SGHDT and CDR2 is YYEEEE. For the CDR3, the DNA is TGTGCCAGCAGCTTAGTCAGTACTAGCACAGATACGCAGTATTTT. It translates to CASSLVSTSTDTQYF.

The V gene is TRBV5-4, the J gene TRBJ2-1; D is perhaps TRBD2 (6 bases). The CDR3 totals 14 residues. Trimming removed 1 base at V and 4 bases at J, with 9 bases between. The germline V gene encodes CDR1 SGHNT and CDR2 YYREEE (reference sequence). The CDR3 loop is CASSLRGLYNEQFF. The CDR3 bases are TGTGCCAGCAGCTTGCGGGGGTTGTACAATGAGCAGTTCTTC.

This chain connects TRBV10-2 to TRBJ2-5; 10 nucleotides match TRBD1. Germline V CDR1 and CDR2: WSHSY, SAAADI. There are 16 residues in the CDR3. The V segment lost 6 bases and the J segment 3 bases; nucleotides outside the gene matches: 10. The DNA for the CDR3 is TGCGCCAGCAGCGCTGACAGGGGGCTGGTTGAAGAGACCCAGTACTTC. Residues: CASSADRGLVEETQYF.

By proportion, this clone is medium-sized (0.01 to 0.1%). CDR3 bases: TGTGCCAGCAGTATCCCGGGTAACTATGGCTACACCTTC. Translated, it gives CASSIPGNYGYTF. The J gene is TRBJ1-2, the V gene TRBV6-6; the D is unclear. The CDR3 sequence is 13 residues long. V lost 5 bases and J 1 base, leaving 8 bases between the germline ends. Germline loops: CDR1 MNHNY, CDR2 SVGAGI (reference sequence).

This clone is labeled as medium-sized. CDR3 loop: CASIRNTEAFF. CDR3 DNA: TGTGCCAGCATCAGGAACACTGAAGCTTTCTTT. The chain employs TRBV25-1 and TRBJ1-1, with D uncertain. Germline V gives CDR1 MGHDK, CDR2 SYGVNS. Trimming took 7 bases from V and 1 from J, leaving 4 bases between them. CDR3 length: 11 amino acids. The complete variable domain, with remaining parts taken from reference TRBV25-1 and TRBJ1-1, reads EADIYQTPRYLVIGTGKKITLECSQTMGHDKMYWYQQDPGMELHLIHYSYGVNSTEKGDLSSESTVSRIRTEHFPLTLESARPSHTSQYLCASIRNTEAFFGQGTRLTVV.

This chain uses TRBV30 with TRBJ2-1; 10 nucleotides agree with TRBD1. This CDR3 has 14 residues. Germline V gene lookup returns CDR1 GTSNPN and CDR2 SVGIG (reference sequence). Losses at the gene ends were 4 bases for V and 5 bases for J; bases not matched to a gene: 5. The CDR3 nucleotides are TGTGCCTGGATGCGACAGGGGGCGGACAATGAGCAGTTCTTC. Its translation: CAWMRQGADNEQFF.

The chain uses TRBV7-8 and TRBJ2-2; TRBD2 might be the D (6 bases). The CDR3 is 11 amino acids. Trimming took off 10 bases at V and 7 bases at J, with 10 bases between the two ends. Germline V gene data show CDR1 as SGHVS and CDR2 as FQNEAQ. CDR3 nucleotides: TGTGCCACGGGAGTCAACGGGGAGCTGTTTTTT. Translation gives CATGVNGELFF.

CDR3 sequence: CASSQPSPYSGSTDTQYF. The CDR3 bases are TGTGCCAGCAGCCAACCCTCTCCCTATAGCGGTAGCACAGATACGCAGTATTTT. This chain joins TRBV4-2 and TRBJ2-3, with D perhaps matching TRBD2 (6 bases). Looked up from germline, CDR1 is LGHNA and CDR2 is YNFKEQ. The CDR3 is 18 residues long. The ends were cut back, 2 bases at V and 0 bases at J, with 18 bases in the middle.

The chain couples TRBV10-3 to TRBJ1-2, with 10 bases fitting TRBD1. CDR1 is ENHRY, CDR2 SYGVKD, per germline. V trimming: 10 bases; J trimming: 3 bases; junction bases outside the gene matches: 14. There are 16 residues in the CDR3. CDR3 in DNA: TGTGCCACTGCGGGACAGGGGAACTTCGGGCACTATGGCTACACCTTC. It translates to CATAGQGNFGHYGYTF.

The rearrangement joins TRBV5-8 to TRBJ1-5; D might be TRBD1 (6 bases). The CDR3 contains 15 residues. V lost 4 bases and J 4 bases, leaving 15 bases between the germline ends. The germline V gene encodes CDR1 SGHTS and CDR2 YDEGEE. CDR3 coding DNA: TGTGCCAGCAGCACCTGGACAGTTGGGAATCAGCCCCAGCATTTT. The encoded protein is CASSTWTVGNQPQHF.

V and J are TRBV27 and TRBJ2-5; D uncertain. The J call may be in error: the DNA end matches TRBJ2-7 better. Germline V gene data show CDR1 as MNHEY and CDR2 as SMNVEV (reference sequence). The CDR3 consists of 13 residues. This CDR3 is CASSLSPRHEQYF. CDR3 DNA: TGTGCCAGCAGTTTATCTCCCCGCCACGAGCAGTACTTC.

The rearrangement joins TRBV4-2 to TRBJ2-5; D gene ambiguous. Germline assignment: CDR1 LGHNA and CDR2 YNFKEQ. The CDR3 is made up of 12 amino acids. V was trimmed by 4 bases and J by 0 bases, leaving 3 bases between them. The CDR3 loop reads CASSRDQETQYF. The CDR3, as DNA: TGTGCCAGCAGCCGGGACCAAGAGACCCAGTACTTC.